These 5 T cell receptor beta chains originate from one sample sequenced in a study of OX40 agonist ivuxolimab in advanced cancers. Using immunoSEQ multiplex PCR, the repertoire was profiled, and TCRdb retains in-frame clones only, with some absent. Seen here are over 75,000 clones, about 93% observed once, and the top ten hold 1% to 1.3%. Sequenced here: CD4+ or CD8+ T cells sorted from blood, sampled in a trial of the OX40 agonist ivuxolimab. These receptor sequences come from an adult with an advanced solid tumor such as melanoma, head and neck, liver or kidney cancer.

Of note for this clone: This sample also contains other DNA sequences that code for the same CDR3. The gene calls are TRBV18 and TRBJ2-7; D call uncertain. Germline V gene lookup returns CDR1 KGHSH and CDR2 LQKENI. The V end lost 6 bases, the J end lost 4 bases, and 10 bases lay between the germline ends. The CDR3 is made up of 12 amino acids. The CDR3 reads CASSRTDYEQYF. CDR3 DNA sequence: TGTGCCAGCTCTCGGACGGATTACGAGCAGTACTTC.

The rearrangement joins TRBV7-2 to TRBJ1-1; tentative D call: TRBD1 (6 bases). The V end lost 7 bases, the J end lost 0 bases, and 12 bases lay between the germline ends. The CDR3 covers 14 residues. CDR1 and CDR2 from the germline V gene are SGHTA and FQGNSA. The CDR3 spells CASTLGQLNTEAFF. DNA of the CDR3: TGTGCCAGCACCCTCGGACAGTTGAACACTGAAGCTTTCTTT.

This chain uses TRBV9 with TRBJ2-7; 9 nucleotides line up with TRBD2. CDR1 and CDR2 from the germline V gene are SGDLS and YYNGEE. Trimming cost V 4 bases and J 2 bases; bases outside gene matches: 13. The CDR3 is 17 residues long. The CDR3 loop is CASSQSPSTSGTYEQYF. The DNA for the CDR3 is TGTGCCAGCAGCCAATCCCCTTCGACTAGCGGAACCTACGAGCAGTACTTC. Filled out from reference TRBV9 and TRBJ2-7, the complete variable domain reads DSGVTQTPKHLITATGQRVTLRCSPRSGDLSVYWYQQSLDQGLQFLIQYYNGEERAKGNILERFSAQQFPDLHSELNLSSLELGDSALYFCASSQSPSTSGTYEQYFGPGTRLTVT.

The chain recombines TRBV9 with TRBJ2-7, with TRBD2 matching 10 bases. In germline, CDR1 is SGDLS, CDR2 YYNGEE. The CDR3 extends over 15 amino acids. Trimming at V came to 0 bases and at J to 5 bases, leaving 5 bases not matched to a gene. DNA for the CDR3: TGTGCCAGCAGCGTAGGGACTAGCGGAATTAACGAGCAGTACTTC. It translates to CASSVGTSGINEQYF.

The rearrangement joins TRBV16 to TRBJ1-4; a possible D gene is TRBD1 (5 bases). The ends were cut back, 4 bases at V and 7 bases at J, with 7 bases in the middle. Germline CDR1 is KGHSY and CDR2 is FQNENV. CDR3 length: 12 amino acids. CDR3 loop: CASSPGSEKLFF. DNA for the CDR3: TGTGCCAGCAGCCCAGGGAGTGAAAAACTGTTTTTT.